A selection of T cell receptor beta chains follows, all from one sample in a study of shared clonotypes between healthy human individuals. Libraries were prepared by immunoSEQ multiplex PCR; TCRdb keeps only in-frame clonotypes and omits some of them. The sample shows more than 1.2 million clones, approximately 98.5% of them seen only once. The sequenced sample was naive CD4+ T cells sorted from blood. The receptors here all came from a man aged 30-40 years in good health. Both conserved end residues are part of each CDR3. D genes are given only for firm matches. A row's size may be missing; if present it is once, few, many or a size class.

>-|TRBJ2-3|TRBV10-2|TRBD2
TGCGCCAGCAGTACTAGCGGGAGGGGTACGCAGTATTTT
CASSTSGRGTQYF
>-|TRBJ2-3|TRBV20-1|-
TGCAGTGCGGAACTCACAGATACGCAGTATTTT
CSAELTDTQYF
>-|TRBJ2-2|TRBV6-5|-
TGTGCCAGCAGTTACGGGGGGCGGACCGGGGAGCTGTTTTTT
CASSYGGRTGELFF
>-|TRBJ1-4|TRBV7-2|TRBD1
TGTGCCAGCAGCCCCGGGACAGGGGGATCTGAAAAACTGTTTTTT
CASSPGTGGSEKLFF
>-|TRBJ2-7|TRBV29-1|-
TGCAGCGTTGGAAGTGCCTACGAGCAGTACTTC
CSVGSAYEQYF
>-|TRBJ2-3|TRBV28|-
TGTGCCAGCAGTTTAGGACAGCGCACAGATACGCAGTATTTT
CASSLGQRTDTQYF
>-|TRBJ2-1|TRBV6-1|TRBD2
TGTGCCAGCAGTGAAGTCGCGGGACTAGCGGGGTACAATGAGCAGTTCTTC
CASSEVAGLAGYNEQFF
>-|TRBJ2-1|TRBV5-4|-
TGTGCCAGCAGCCTCCCGGGTAGAGGGACCAATGAGCAGTTCTTC
CASSLPGRGTNEQFF
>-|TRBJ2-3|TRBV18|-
TGTGCCAGCTCACCTCTCTCCGCAGGGGCCGGCACAGATACGCAGTATTTT
CASSPLSAGAGTDTQYF
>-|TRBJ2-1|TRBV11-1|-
TGTGCCAGCAGCTTATTTCCCCTAGCGTACAATGAGCAGTTCTTC
CASSLFPLAYNEQFF
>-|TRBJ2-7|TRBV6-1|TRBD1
TGTGCCAGCAGTACCGACAGGGCTTCTTACGAGCAGTACTTC
CASSTDRASYEQYF
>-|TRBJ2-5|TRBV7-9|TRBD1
TGTGCCAGCAGCTTAGGCCGGGACAGGGTGGGGGAGACCCAGTACTTC
CASSLGRDRVGETQYF
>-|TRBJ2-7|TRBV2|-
TGTGCCAGCAGTGCACAGGGCTACGAGCAGTACTTC
CASSAQGYEQYF
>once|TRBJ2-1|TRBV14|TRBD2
TGTGCCAGCAGCCAAGAGGGGGGACTAGCGGGAGGGCCATTCTCCTACAATGAGCAGTTCTTC
CASSQEGGLAGGPFSYNEQFF
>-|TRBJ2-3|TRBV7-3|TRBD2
TGTGCCAGCAGCTTAGAGGGACTAGCGGGAGGGGATACGCAGTATTTT
CASSLEGLAGGDTQYF
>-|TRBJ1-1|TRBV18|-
TGTGCCAGCTCACTAGGGGGACAAATGAACACTGAAGCTTTCTTT
CASSLGGQMNTEAFF
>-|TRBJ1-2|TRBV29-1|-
TGCAGCGCCTCTTTTGAATCTGCCGGGGGCGCGGATAATTATGGCTACACCTTC
CSASFESAGGADNYGYTF
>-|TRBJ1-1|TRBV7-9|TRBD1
TGTGCCAGCAGCCGACAGGGGCTGGGGGTTGAAGCTTTCTTT
CASSRQGLGVEAFF
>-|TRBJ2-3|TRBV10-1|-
TGCGCCAGCAGTGCCTCCCTAGCAGGAAGAAAACACACAGATACGCAGTATTTT
CASSASLAGRKHTDTQYF
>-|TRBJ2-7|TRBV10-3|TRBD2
TGTGCCATCAGTGATTTAACTAGCGGGAGTTTTTACGAGCAGTACTTC
CAISDLTSGSFYEQYF
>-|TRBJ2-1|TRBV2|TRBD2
TGTGCCAGCAGTGGATGGGAACTAGCGGACTACAATGAGCAGTTCTTC
CASSGWELADYNEQFF
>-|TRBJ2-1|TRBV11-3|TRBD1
TGTGCCAGCAGCTTAGGGCAGGGGGCGAATGGTGAGCAGTTCTTC
CASSLGQGANGEQFF
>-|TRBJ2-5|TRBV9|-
TGTGCCAGCAGCGTAGGTGGGGCGGAGCAAGAGACCCAGTACTTC
CASSVGGAEQETQYF
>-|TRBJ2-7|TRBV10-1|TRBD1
TGCGCCAGCAGTGAGTCTTGGACAGGGGGCTTGTCCGAGCAGTACTTC
CASSESWTGGLSEQYF
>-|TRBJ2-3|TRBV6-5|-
TGTGCCAGCAGTTACTACGGACTACAGACAGATACGCAGTATTTT
CASSYYGLQTDTQYF
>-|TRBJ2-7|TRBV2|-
TGTGCCAGCGTCGGGGGAGGTTACGAGCAGTACTTC
CASVGGGYEQYF
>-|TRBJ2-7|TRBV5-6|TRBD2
TGTGCCAGCGGAGCTAGCGGGAGGACCCACGAGCAGTACTTC
CASGASGRTHEQYF
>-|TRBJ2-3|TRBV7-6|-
TGTGCCAGCACCTACGCGGATACGCAGTATTTT
CASTYADTQYF
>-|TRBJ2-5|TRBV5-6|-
TGTGCCAGCAGCCCTTTCACCCGCCAGGGAGAGACCCAGTACTTC
CASSPFTRQGETQYF
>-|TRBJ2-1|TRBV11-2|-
TGTGCCAGCAGCTTAGGGTCGAGGGAGAAGAAGAATGAGCAGTTCTTC
CASSLGSREKKNEQFF
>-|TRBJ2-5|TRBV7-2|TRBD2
TGTGCCAGCAGCTTAGCTGGGTTCGGTAGCGGGAGTGCTTGGGAGACCCAGTACTTC
CASSLAGFGSGSAWETQYF
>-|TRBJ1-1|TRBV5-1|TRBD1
TGCGCCAGCAGCCCGGACAGGGGGACGAACACTGAAGCTTTCTTT
CASSPDRGTNTEAFF
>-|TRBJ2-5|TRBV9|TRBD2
TGTGCCAGCAGCCCGTCCGGGGTCGCGGCTAGCGGATCGGGTGAAGAGACCCAGTACTTC
CASSPSGVAASGSGEETQYF
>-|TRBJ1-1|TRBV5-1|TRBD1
TGCGCCAGCAGCCTCAGGGACAGACAAGAGAACACTGAAGCTTTCTTT
CASSLRDRQENTEAFF
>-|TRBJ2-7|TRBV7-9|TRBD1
TGTGCCAGCAGCCCGTTTAGTGGGACAGGGGGCGAAGAGCAGTACTTC
CASSPFSGTGGEEQYF
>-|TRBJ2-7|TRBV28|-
TGTGCCAGCAGTCGAGGGTCCCTCTACGAGCAGTACTTC
CASSRGSLYEQYF
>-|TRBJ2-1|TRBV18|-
TGTGCCAGCTCACCGACTCCGCCCCCCTACAATGAGCAGTTCTTC
CASSPTPPPYNEQFF
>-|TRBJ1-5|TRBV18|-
TGTGCCAGCTCACAGGGGTTGAATCAGCCCCAGCATTTT
CASSQGLNQPQHF
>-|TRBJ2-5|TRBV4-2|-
TGTGCCAGCAGCCAAGAAAGGGGCGCAGCCTTCGGGGAGACCCAGTACTTC
CASSQERGAAFGETQYF
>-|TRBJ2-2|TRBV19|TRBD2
TGTGCCAGTAGTTCGCCCAGCGGGATAGACACCGGGGAGCTGTTTTTT
CASSSPSGIDTGELFF
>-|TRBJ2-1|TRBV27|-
TGTGCCAGCAGTTTTTTATCGTTACAGGGCGATGAGCAGTTCTTC
CASSFLSLQGDEQFF
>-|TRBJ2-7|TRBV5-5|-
TGTGCCAGCAGCTTGTTCCAGCGACGCTACGAGCAGTACTTC
CASSLFQRRYEQYF
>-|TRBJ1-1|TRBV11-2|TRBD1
TGTGCCAGCGCGTTAGGGGCAGGGGGCAGAACTGAAGCTTTCTTT
CASALGAGGRTEAFF
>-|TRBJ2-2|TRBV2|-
TGTGCCAGCACGACAGAGCGGAACACCGGGGAGCTGTTTTTT
CASTTERNTGELFF
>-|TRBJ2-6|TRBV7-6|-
TGTGCCAGCAGCTTATGGAGATCTGGGGCCAACGTCCTGACTTTC
CASSLWRSGANVLTF
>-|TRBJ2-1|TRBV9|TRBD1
TGTGCCAGCAGCCCGGGGGACAGGGGGGATGAGCAGTTCTTC
CASSPGDRGDEQFF
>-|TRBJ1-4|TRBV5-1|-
TGCGCCAGCAGCCCGGTCCCAGGGAATGAAAAACTGTTTTTT
CASSPVPGNEKLFF
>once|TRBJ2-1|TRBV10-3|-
TGTGCCTTCTCGAAAGGGGGCAATGAGCAGTTCTTC
CAFSKGGNEQFF
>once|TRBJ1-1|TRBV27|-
TGTGCCAGCAGTTACGACGGGGGCACTGAAGCTTTCTTT
CASSYDGGTEAFF
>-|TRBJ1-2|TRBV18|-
TGTGCCAGCTCACCCGGCCGCTCCTATGGCTACACCTTC
CASSPGRSYGYTF
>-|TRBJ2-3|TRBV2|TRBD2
TGTGCCTCGGGGGGAGATCTCACAGATACGCAGTATTTT
CASGGDLTDTQYF